The TCR beta chain under discussion was sequenced for a study of cytomegalovirus exposure and HLA in healthy donors. The PCR contained 60 Vbeta and 13 Jbeta primers. In the original workflow: Tens of millions of unique TCR beta chains, 8.5 million to 14 million shared, were counted in a later analysis. The method was immunoSEQ multiplex PCR; TCRdb's version includes in-frame clones alone and lacks a portion of them. V, J and clone size are those of that table, while D and trimming were read from the DNA. The sample has approximately 190,000 clones, 65% to 85% seen once. Germline V gene lookup returns CDR1 SEHNR and CDR2 FQNEAQ (reference sequence). The CDR3 loop spans 13 amino acids. V was cut by 5 bases and J by 6 bases, with 13 bases left in between. The study's findings and limits: Later analysis associated a missense DCLRE1C variant with TCR beta V- and J-gene trimming. Among donors in an Asian-associated ancestry cluster, a later analysis reportedly found fewer N-insertions than the roughly 700-donor mean. Researchers counted over 150 TCR beta chains as cytomegalovirus-associated.

In regard to this clone: Its antigen is not known.

Sequences were obtained from PBMCs. V gene TRBV7-9 combines with J gene TRBJ1-2; D is possibly TRBD1 (5 bases). The source of this sequence is a man in his fifties in good health and CMV-seronegative. The CDR3 reads CASSPPIQDGYTF. The CDR3 nucleotides read TGTGCCAGCAGCCCGCCTATACAGGATGGCTACACCTTC.